This record concerns one T cell receptor (beta chain) sequence. The entry originates in a study of blood T cell repertoires in COVID-19. Background on the study: Acute and convalescent COVID-19 specimens originated in the United States, Italy and Spain.

Germline V gene lookup returns CDR1 WNHNN and CDR2 SYGVQD (reference sequence). This CDR3 region has 15 residues. The V and J ends lost 6 bases and 4 bases respectively, with 18 bases between them. Assay used: immunoSEQ multiplex PCR; TCRdb lists only in-frame clones, some missing. The sample holds around 250,000 clones, over 80% seen once. The chain joins TRBV10-1 to TRBJ2-5, with D perhaps matching TRBD2 (6 bases). The TCR sequence derives from a man between 25 and 39 years old who had recovered from COVID-19. The sample was peripheral blood. CDR3 amino acids: CASSPSGGAGETQYF. DNA of the CDR3: TGCGCCAGCAGCCCCAGCGGAGGGGCGGGAGAGACCCAGTACTTC.